This is a list of T cell receptor beta chains from one sample in a study of blood T cells in healthy people across ages. A single record per CDR3 protein comes from TCRdb applying MiXCR to the 5' RACE reads. The data contain approximately 800,000 distinct CDR3 sequences, less than 80% of them singletons. Sample: blood. The origin of the receptors is a man aged 25-45 years in good health. CDR3s include the opening cysteine and the closing phenylalanine or tryptophan. Each record gives: CDR3 protein, D gene, V gene, CDR3 length, J gene. D genes are given only for firm matches.

CASGARRSWLWGYTF NA TRBV28 15 TRBJ1-2
CAWSVLQSNQPQHF NA TRBV30 14 TRBJ1-5
CASSSALNTEAFF NA TRBV7-2 13 TRBJ1-1
CASSSQDNYGYTF NA TRBV18 13 TRBJ1-2
CASSQLAGTSGANVLTF TRBD2 TRBV4-3 17 TRBJ2-6
CASRLGTGRREKLFF NA TRBV28 15 TRBJ1-4
CASSFQGRSGNTIYF NA TRBV7-3 15 TRBJ1-3
CASSIDRRRYTF NA TRBV19 12 TRBJ1-2
CASSLGGQGNGYTF TRBD1 TRBV7-9 14 TRBJ1-2
CASSYSRTDTKETQYF NA TRBV6-5 16 TRBJ2-5
CASSLLGFSYEQYF NA TRBV28 14 TRBJ2-7
CASSGYRGNTEAFF TRBD1 TRBV5-1 14 TRBJ1-1
CASTPETGAFYEQYF TRBD1 TRBV28 15 TRBJ2-7
CAGTGEGGPTLDQPQHF NA TRBV7-8 17 TRBJ1-5
CASSLELENIQYF NA TRBV5-5 13 TRBJ2-4
CATSRDLAGAVYEQYF TRBD2 TRBV15 16 TRBJ2-7
CASSYFAQGFSYEQYF NA TRBV6-2/TRBV6-3 16 TRBJ2-7
CASSPLAGAETQYF TRBD2 TRBV27 14 TRBJ2-5
CASSLLITSGRITDTQYF TRBD2 TRBV11-2 18 TRBJ2-3
CAGRATGREYSNQPQHF NA TRBV27 17 TRBJ1-5
CAILLAGAYNEQFF TRBD2 TRBV2 14 TRBJ2-1
CASSQVAGAGGNQPQHF TRBD1 TRBV4-3 17 TRBJ1-5
CASSEPRGFSSYNEQFF NA TRBV2 17 TRBJ2-1
CSAEGTAGSNQPQHF NA TRBV20-1 15 TRBJ1-5
CASSRLYNEQFF NA TRBV7-2 12 TRBJ2-1
CASSETGLAGAFATQYF TRBD2 TRBV7-2 17 TRBJ2-3
CASSLRASGDVTQYF TRBD2 TRBV12-3/TRBV12-4 15 TRBJ2-5